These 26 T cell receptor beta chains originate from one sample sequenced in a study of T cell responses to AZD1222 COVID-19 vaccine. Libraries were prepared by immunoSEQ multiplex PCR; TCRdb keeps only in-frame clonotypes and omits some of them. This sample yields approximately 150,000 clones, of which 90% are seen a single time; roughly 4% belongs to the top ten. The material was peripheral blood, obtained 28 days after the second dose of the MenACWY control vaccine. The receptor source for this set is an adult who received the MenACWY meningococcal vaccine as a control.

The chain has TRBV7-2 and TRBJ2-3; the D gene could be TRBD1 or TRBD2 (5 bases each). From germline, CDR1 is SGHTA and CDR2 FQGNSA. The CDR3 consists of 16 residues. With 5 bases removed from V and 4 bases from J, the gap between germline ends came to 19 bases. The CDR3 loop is CASSTLPGSGPDTQYF. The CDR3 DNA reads TGTGCCAGCAGCACCCTCCCAGGGAGCGGTCCAGATACGCAGTATTTT.

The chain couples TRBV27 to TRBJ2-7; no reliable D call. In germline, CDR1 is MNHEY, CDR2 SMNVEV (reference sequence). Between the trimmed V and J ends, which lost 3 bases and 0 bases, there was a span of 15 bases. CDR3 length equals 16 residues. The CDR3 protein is CASSLAAPVSSYEQYF. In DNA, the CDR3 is TGTGCCAGCAGTTTGGCGGCCCCCGTGAGCTCCTACGAGCAGTACTTC.

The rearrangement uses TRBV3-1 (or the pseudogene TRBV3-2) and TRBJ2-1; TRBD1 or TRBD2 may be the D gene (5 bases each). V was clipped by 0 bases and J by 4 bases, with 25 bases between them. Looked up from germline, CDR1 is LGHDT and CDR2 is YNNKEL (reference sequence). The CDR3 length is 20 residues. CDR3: CASSQDINRGSLKLYNEQFF. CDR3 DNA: TGTGCCAGCAGCCAAGATATTAATCGGGGCAGTCTTAAACTATACAATGAGCAGTTCTTC.

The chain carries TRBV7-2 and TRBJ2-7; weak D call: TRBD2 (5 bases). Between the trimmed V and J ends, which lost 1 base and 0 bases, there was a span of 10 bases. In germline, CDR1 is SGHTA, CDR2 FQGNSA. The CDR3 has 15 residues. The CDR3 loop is CASSLVATYSYEQYF. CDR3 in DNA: TGTGCCAGCAGCTTAGTAGCGACATACTCCTACGAGCAGTACTTC.

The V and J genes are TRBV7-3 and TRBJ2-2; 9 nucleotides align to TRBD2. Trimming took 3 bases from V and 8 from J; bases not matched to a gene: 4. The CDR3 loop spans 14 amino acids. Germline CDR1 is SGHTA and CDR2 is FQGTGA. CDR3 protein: CASSFSREGGELFF. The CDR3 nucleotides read TGTGCCAGCAGCTTCTCGCGGGAGGGAGGGGAGCTGTTTTTT.

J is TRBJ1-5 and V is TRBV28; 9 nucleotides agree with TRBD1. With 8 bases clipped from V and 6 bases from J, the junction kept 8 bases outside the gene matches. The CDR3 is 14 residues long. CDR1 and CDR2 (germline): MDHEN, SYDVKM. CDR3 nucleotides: TGTGCCAGCCTCCGACGGGACAGGGTTCAGCCCCAGCATTTT. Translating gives CASLRRDRVQPQHF.

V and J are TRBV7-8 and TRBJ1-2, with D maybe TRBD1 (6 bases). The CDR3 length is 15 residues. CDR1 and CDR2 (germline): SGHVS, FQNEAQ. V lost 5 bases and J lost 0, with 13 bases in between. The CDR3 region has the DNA TGTGCCAGCAGCCCATGGACAGCTCCTAACTATGGCTACACCTTC. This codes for CASSPWTAPNYGYTF.

CDR3 region: CASSPQGDTGELFF. The DNA for the CDR3 is TGTGCCAGCTCACCTCAAGGGGACACCGGGGAGCTGTTTTTT. J is TRBJ2-2 and V is TRBV18; TRBD1 might be the D (5 bases). The germline V gene encodes CDR1 KGHSH and CDR2 LQKENI. This CDR3 comprises 14 residues. V was shortened by 3 bases and J by 3 bases, with 8 bases between the two germline ends.

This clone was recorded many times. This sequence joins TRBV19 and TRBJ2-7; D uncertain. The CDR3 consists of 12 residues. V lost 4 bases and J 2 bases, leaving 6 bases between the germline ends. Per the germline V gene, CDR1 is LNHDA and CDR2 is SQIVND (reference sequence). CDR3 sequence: CASSKSTYEQYF. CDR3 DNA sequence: TGTGCCAGTAGTAAATCTACCTACGAGCAGTACTTC. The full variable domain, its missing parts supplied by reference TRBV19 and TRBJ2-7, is DGGITQSPKYLFRKEGQNVTLSCEQNLNHDAMYWYRQDPGQGLRLIYYSQIVNDFQKGDIAEGYSVSREKKESFPLTVTSAQKNPTAFYLCASSKSTYEQYFGPGTRLTVT.

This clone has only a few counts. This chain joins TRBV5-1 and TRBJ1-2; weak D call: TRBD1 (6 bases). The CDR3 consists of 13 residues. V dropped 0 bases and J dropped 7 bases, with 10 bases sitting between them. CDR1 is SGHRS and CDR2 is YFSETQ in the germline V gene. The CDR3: CASSLAGEGGYTF. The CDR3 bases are TGCGCCAGCAGCTTGGCAGGGGAGGGTGGCTACACCTTC.

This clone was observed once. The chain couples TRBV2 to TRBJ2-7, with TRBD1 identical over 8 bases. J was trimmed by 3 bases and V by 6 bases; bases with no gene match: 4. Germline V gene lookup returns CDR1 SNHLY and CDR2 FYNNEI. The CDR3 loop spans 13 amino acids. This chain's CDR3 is CASSRGLDYEQYF. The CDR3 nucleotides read TGTGCCAGCAGCAGGGGGCTGGACTACGAGCAGTACTTC.

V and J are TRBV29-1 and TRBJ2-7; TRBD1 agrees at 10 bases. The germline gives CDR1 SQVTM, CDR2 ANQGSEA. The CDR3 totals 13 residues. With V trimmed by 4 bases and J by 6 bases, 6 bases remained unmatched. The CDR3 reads CSVGWDRGTEQYF. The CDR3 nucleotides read TGCAGCGTTGGGTGGGACAGGGGTACCGAGCAGTACTTC.

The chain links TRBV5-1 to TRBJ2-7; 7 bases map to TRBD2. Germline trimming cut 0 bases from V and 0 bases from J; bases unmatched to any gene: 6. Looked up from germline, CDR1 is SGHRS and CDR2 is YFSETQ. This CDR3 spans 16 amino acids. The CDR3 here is CASSLGPSGSSYEQYF. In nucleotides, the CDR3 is TGCGCCAGCAGCTTGGGTCCTAGCGGAAGCTCCTACGAGCAGTACTTC.

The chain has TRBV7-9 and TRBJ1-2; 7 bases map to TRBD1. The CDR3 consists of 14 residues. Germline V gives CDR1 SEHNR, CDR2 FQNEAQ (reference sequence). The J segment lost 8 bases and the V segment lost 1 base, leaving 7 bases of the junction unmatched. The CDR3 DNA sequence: TGTGCCAGCAGCTTAGAGAGGGGGCAGGGAGGCTACACCTTC. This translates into CASSLERGQGGYTF. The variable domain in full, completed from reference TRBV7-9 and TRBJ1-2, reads DTGVSQNPRHKITKRGQNVTFRCDPISEHNRLYWYRQTLGQGPEFLTYFQNEAQLEKSRLLSDRFSAERPKGSFSTLEIQRTEQGDSAMYLCASSLERGQGGYTFGSGTRLTVV.

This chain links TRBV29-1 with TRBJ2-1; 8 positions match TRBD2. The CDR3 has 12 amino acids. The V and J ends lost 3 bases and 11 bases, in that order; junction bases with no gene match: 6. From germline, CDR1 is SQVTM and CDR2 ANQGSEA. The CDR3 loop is CSVDKGLAQQFF. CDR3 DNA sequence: TGCAGCGTTGATAAAGGACTAGCTCAGCAGTTCTTC.

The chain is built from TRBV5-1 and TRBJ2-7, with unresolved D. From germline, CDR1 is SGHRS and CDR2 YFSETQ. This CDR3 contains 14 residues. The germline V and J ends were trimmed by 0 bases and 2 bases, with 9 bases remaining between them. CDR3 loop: CASSLGGPAYEQYF. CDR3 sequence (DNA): TGCGCCAGCAGCTTGGGTGGCCCAGCCTACGAGCAGTACTTC.

The CDR3 DNA sequence: TGTGCCAGCAGCATGGCCCCGGGACTCCAGTACGAGCAGTACTTC. This translates into CASSMAPGLQYEQYF. This chain links TRBV7-2 with TRBJ2-7, with D possibly being TRBD2 (6 bases). Trimming took 5 bases from V and 4 from J, leaving 18 bases between them. Germline lookup yields CDR1 SGHTA and CDR2 FQGNSA. This CDR3 comprises 15 residues.

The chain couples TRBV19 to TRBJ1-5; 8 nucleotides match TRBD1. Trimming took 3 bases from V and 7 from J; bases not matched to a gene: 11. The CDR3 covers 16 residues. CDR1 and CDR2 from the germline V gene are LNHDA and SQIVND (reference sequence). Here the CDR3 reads CASSISQAGGGQPQHF. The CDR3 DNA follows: TGTGCCAGTAGTATTTCACAGGCAGGGGGCGGGCAGCCCCAGCATTTT.

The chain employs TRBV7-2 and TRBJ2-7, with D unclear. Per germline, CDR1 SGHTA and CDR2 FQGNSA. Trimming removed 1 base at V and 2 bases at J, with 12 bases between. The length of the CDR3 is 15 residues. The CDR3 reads CASSLVGRSPYEQYF. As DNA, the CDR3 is TGTGCCAGCAGCTTAGTTGGCAGGAGCCCCTACGAGCAGTACTTC.

The CDR3, as DNA: TGTGCCAGCAGTTTAACAACTCGGACAGGGGGAGGGTCACCCCTCCACTTT. Translation gives CASSLTTRTGGGSPLHF. The chain couples TRBV27 to TRBJ1-6, with TRBD1 matching 10 bases. The CDR3 has 17 amino acids. The trim removed 2 bases at V and 10 bases at J, leaving 11 bases unmatched. CDR1 MNHEY and CDR2 SMNVEV come from the germline V gene (reference sequence).

As DNA, the CDR3 is TGTGCCAGCTCAGCACGACAGGGGCCTAGCACAGATACGCAGTATTTT. It encodes CASSARQGPSTDTQYF. The chain recombines TRBV18 with TRBJ2-3, with 8 bases lining up with TRBD1. This CDR3 comprises 16 residues. The germline V gene has CDR1 KGHSH and CDR2 LQKENI. The V segment lost 5 bases and the J segment 0 bases; nucleotides outside the gene matches: 7. The whole variable domain, filled in from reference TRBV18 and TRBJ2-3, reads NAGVMQNPRHLVRRRGQEARLRCSPMKGHSHVYWYRQLPEEGLKFMVYLQKENIIDESGMPKERFSAEFPKEGPSILRIQQVVRGDSAAYFCASSARQGPSTDTQYFGPGTRLTVL.

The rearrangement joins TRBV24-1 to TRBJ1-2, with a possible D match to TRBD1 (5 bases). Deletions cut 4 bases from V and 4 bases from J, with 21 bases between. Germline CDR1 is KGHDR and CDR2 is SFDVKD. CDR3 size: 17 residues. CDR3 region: CATSEDGTSGGIYGYTF. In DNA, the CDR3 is TGTGCCACCAGTGAAGATGGGACCTCCGGGGGGATCTATGGCTACACCTTC.

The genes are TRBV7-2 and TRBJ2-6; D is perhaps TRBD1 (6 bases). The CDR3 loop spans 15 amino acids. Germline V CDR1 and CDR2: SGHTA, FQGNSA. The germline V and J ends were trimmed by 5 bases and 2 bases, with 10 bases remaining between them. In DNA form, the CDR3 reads TGTGCCAGCAGCCTACAGGGCGCTGGGGCCAACGTCCTGACTTTC. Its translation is CASSLQGAGANVLTF.

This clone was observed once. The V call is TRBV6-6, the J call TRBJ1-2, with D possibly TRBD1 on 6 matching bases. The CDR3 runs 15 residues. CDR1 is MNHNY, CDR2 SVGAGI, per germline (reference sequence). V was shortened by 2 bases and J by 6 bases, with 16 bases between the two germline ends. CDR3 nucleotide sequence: TGTGCCAGCAGTTACCTACAGGGTGGAGAGGATGGCTACACCTTC. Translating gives CASSYLQGGEDGYTF.

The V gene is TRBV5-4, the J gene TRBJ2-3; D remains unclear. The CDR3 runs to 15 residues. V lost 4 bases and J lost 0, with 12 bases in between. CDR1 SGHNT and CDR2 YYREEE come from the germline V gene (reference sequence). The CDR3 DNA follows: TGTGCCAGCAGCCCTTATAGTACTAGCACAGATACGCAGTATTTT. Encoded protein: CASSPYSTSTDTQYF. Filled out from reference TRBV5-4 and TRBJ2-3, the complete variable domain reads ETGVTQSPTHLIKTRGQQVTLRCSSQSGHNTVSWYQQALGQGPQFIFQYYREEENGRGNFPPRFSGLQFPNYSSELNVNALELDDSALYLCASSPYSTSTDTQYFGPGTRLTVL.

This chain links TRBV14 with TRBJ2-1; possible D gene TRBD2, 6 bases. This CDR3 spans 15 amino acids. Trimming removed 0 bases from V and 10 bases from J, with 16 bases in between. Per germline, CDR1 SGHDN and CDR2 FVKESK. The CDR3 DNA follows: TGTGCCAGCAGCCAAGATCGTGGAGGGTTTGAAGAGCAGTTCTTC. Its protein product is CASSQDRGGFEEQFF. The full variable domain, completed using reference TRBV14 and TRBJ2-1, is EAGVTQFPSHSVIEKGQTVTLRCDPISGHDNLYWYRRVMGKEIKFLLHFVKESKQDESGMPNNRFLAERTGGTYSTLKVQPAELEDSGVYFCASSQDRGGFEEQFFGPGTRLTVL.